These T cell receptor beta chains were read from a single sample in a study of T cells of healthy individuals. TCRdb re-called the 5' RACE reads with MiXCR, one entry per CDR3 protein. Here the sample spans more than 85,000 distinct CDR3 sequences, 17% being singletons. The receptors here all came from a human donor in good health. Both conserved end residues are part of each CDR3. The order of the fields is clone size, V gene, J gene, D gene, CDR3 protein, CDR3 DNA. A D gene is named only where the DNA matches it firmly. Size is omitted from some rows. Given values are once, few, many or a class for expanded clones.

few	TRBV6-1	TRBJ1-1	.	CASSEARGGATFF	TGTGCCAGCAGTGAAGCGCGGGGGGGGGCAACTTTCTTT
few	TRBV20-1	TRBJ2-5	.	CSATQPGGLETQYF	TGCAGTGCAACACAGCCGGGGGGCCTGGAGACCCAGTACTTC
.	TRBV15	TRBJ1-6	.	CATSRASSQGGSPLHF	TGTGCCACCAGCAGAGCTTCGTCCCAGGGTGGTTCACCCCTCCACTTT
few	TRBV5-5	TRBJ2-4	.	CASSLDSQNIQYF	TGTGCCAGCAGCTTGGACAGTCAGAACATTCAGTACTTC
.	TRBV20-1	TRBJ2-4	.	CSAAPTENIQYF	TGCAGTGCCGCCCCGACAGAAAACATTCAGTACTTC
many	TRBV24-1	TRBJ2-7	.	CATRARDGYEQYF	TGTGCCACCAGGGCTCGGGACGGCTACGAGCAGTACTTC
.	TRBV7-2	TRBJ1-4	TRBD1	CASRGQGGAFGKLFF	TGTGCCAGCAGGGGACAGGGTGGAGCTTTTGGGAAACTGTTTTTT
many	TRBV10-2	TRBJ2-1	.	CASSQANSYNEQFF	TGCGCCAGCAGCCAGGCCAACTCCTACAATGAGCAGTTCTTC
many	TRBV28	TRBJ1-1	.	CAARRPNTEAFF	TGTGCCGCCCGGCGACCGAACACTGAAGCTTTCTTT
many	TRBV7-2	TRBJ2-1	.	CASSEGPSVGGEQFF	TGTGCCAGCAGTGAAGGGCCTAGCGTCGGTGGTGAGCAGTTCTTC
many	TRBV20-1	TRBJ1-4	.	CSASPHPYRADNEKLFF	TGCAGTGCTAGCCCTCACCCCTACAGGGCCGATAATGAAAAACTGTTTTTT
few	TRBV5-1	TRBJ2-2	.	CASSLGTGHPNTGELFF	TGCGCCAGCAGCTTGGGGACCGGACACCCGAACACCGGGGAGCTGTTTTTT
once	TRBV10-3	TRBJ2-3	.	CAISPDYPTDTQYF	TGTGCCATCAGTCCGGACTACCCCACAGATACGCAGTATTTT
few	TRBV27	TRBJ1-5	.	CASRGGNQPQHF	TGTGCCAGCAGGGGGGGCAATCAGCCCCAGCATTTT
many	TRBV23-1	TRBJ2-7	.	CASSQGGSSYEQYF	TGCGCCAGCAGTCAAGGAGGGAGCTCCTACGAGCAGTACTTC
few	TRBV7-3	TRBJ2-1	TRBD2	CASSNRGGEQFF	TGTGCCAGTTCAAATCGGGGGGGTGAGCAGTTCTTC
.	TRBV5-1	TRBJ1-4	.	CASSLKEPNEKLFF	TGCGCCAGCAGCTTAAAGGAACCTAATGAAAAACTGTTTTTT